This T cell receptor beta chain derives from a study of blood T cells in healthy people across ages. Study-wide findings and caveats: With age, beta diversity per million T cells declined roughly linearly, significantly by over 35. Long-lived donors exceeded aged donors in naive CD4+ cells and diversity.

Alongside a J-beta primer mix, a sample-barcoded 5' primer served in a second PCR lasting roughly 7 to 12 cycles. MiXCR, run by TCRdb on the 5' RACE reads, gives a single entry per CDR3 protein. This table holds roughly 1.5 million distinct CDR3 sequences, 40% to 45% found once. On this clonotype itself: Its antigen remains unidentified.

The trim removed 5 bases at V and 4 bases at J, leaving 10 bases unmatched. This CDR3 is 17 amino acids long. Germline V gene lookup returns CDR1 MDHEN and CDR2 SYDVKM. Sequencing was done on a sample of blood. The sequence was collected from a young woman in good health. The V gene is TRBV28, the J gene TRBJ2-6, with 8 bases matching TRBD1. The CDR3 DNA reads TGTGCCAGCAGTCTATTCCCGGGACAGGAGGGGGCCAACGTCCTGACTTTC. This encodes CASSLFPGQEGANVLTF.